These 27 T cell receptor beta chains share one sample of origin, sequenced in a study of molecular identifiers for immune sequencing clone quantification. In TCRdb, the PCR reads were re-called with MiXCR into one record per CDR3 protein. The sample has about 510,000 distinct CDR3 sequences; around 25% are singletons. The sequenced material came from naive CD8+ T cells from blood, with Jurkat cell RNA spiked in. The subset denotes: FACS-sorted CD8+CD4-CCR7+CD45RA+ naive T cells. The receptor source for this set is a human donor in good health. Some libraries in this study had Jurkat cell RNA spiked in.

For this clonotype: This sequence may be a read error, since a much larger clone differs from it by one base. The gene calls are TRBV2 and TRBJ1-1; no reliable D call. V lost 3 bases and J lost 1, with 9 bases in between. CDR3 length: 14 residues. Looked up from germline, CDR1 is SNHLY and CDR2 is FYNNEI. The DNA of the CDR3 is TGTGCCAGCAGTGAGTTTCTGGCGAACACTGAAGCTTTCTTT. It yields the protein CASSEFLANTEAFF.

A few counts support this clonotype. The germline gene is not matched at one end of the junction; a read error may be the cause. The V gene is TRBV4-3, the J gene TRBJ2-6; a possible D gene is TRBD1 (5 bases). The CDR3 has 15 residues. Germline values: CDR1 LGHNA, CDR2 YSLEER. The CDR3 DNA follows: TGCGCCAGCAGCCAAGAACGCTCTGGGGCCAACGTCCTGGCTTTC. Translation: CASSQERSGANVLAF.

V gene TRBV19 combines with J gene TRBJ1-5; TRBD1 is a possible D gene (5 bases). V lost 3 bases and J lost 0, with 12 bases in between. This CDR3 is 16 amino acids long. Germline V gene sequence: CDR1 LNHDA, CDR2 SQIVND (reference sequence). In nucleotides, the CDR3 is TGTGCCAGTAGTATCGGGACGGAGAATAGCAATCAGCCCCAGCATTTT. Amino acid sequence: CASSIGTENSNQPQHF.

The chain couples TRBV28 to TRBJ2-7; D assignment may be TRBD1 or TRBD2 (5 bases each). Germline CDR1 and CDR2: MDHEN and SYDVKM. This CDR3 spans 17 amino acids. Deletions cut 3 bases from V and 0 bases from J, with 18 bases between. CDR3 loop: CASSFSATGLTSYEQYF. CDR3 in DNA: TGTGCCAGCAGTTTTTCAGCCACAGGACTGACCTCCTACGAGCAGTACTTC.

This clonotype came up a few times. The DNA for the CDR3 is TGTGCCAGCAGCGAAGTGGGTGAGCCAGAGACCCAGTACTTC. It specifies CASSEVGEPETQYF. The gene calls are TRBV3-1 and TRBJ2-5; D remains unclear. The CDR3 consists of 14 residues. The V and J ends lost 5 bases and 4 bases respectively, with 14 bases between them. CDR1 is LGHDT and CDR2 is YNNKEL in the germline V gene (reference sequence).

In its sample, this clonotype was seen a few times. V gene TRBV4-3 combines with J gene TRBJ2-3; TRBD2 matches at 9 bases. The CDR3 has 17 residues. Trimming cost V 0 bases and J 2 bases; bases outside gene matches: 6. CDR1 is LGHNA and CDR2 is YSLEER in the germline V gene. CDR3 sequence: CASSQDPRLAATDTQYF. The CDR3 DNA follows: TGCGCCAGCAGCCAAGATCCTAGACTAGCGGCCACAGATACGCAGTATTTT.

In this sample, this clonotype turned up once. The chain joins TRBV4-3 to TRBJ2-7; 14 nucleotides line up with TRBD2. This CDR3 has 18 amino acids. The V gene's germline CDR1 is LGHNA and CDR2 YSLEER. V shed 3 bases and J 4 bases; nucleotides not matched to a gene: 11. The CDR3 loop is CASSHQTSGGAQFYEQYF. Here the CDR3 DNA reads TGCGCCAGCAGCCACCAGACTAGCGGGGGGGCACAGTTTTACGAGCAGTACTTC.

The chain is built from TRBV10-3 and TRBJ1-2, with D tentatively TRBD1 (5 bases). Germline V gene lookup returns CDR1 ENHRY and CDR2 SYGVKD. Trimming shortened V by 10 bases and J by 4 bases, and 19 bases separated the two germline ends. The length of the CDR3 is 14 residues. CDR3 DNA: TGTGCCACCGGGACCAGAGGGAACTCCTATGGCTACACCTTC. Translated: CATGTRGNSYGYTF.

This clonotype was recorded a few times. The rearrangement uses TRBV20-1 and TRBJ2-7, with D hard to call. The CDR3 extends over 18 amino acids. Trimming cost V 0 bases and J 4 bases, with 25 bases left between them. Germline CDR1 DFQATT, CDR2 SNEGSKA (reference sequence). CDR3: CSARDPYDGGPTRYEQYF. The CDR3, as DNA: TGCAGTGCTAGAGATCCCTACGACGGCGGCCCAACAAGGTACGAGCAGTACTTC.

The sample holds a few counts of this clonotype. The J gene is TRBJ2-1, the V gene TRBV13; D possibly corresponds to TRBD1 (5 bases). Germline-derived CDR1 and CDR2 are PRHDT and FYEKMQ (reference sequence). Trimming cost V 2 bases and J 1 base, with 9 bases left between them. This CDR3 has 15 amino acids. Here the CDR3 DNA reads TGTGCCAGCAGCTTACAGGGCCCATCCTACAATGAGCAGTTCTTC. Its protein is CASSLQGPSYNEQFF.

This clonotype was detected only a few times. The chain combines TRBV5-4 with TRBJ2-3; 10 bases align to TRBD2. The CDR3 spans 19 residues. Per germline, CDR1 SGHNT and CDR2 YYREEE (reference sequence). Trimming at V came to 1 base and at J to 3 bases, leaving 14 bases not matched to a gene. For the CDR3, the DNA is TGTGCCAGCAGCTTGTCGGCTAGCGGGGGCTCGGCTATTACAGATACGCAGTATTTT. Translation gives CASSLSASGGSAITDTQYF.

A word on this clonotype: A single base separates this from a much larger clone, so it may be a read error. The chain links TRBV30 to TRBJ2-1; TRBD1 is a possible D gene (5 bases). The CDR3 sequence is 14 residues long. Germline V gives CDR1 GTSNPN, CDR2 SVGIG (reference sequence). The CDR3 DNA follows: TGTGCCTGGAGGACAGTAAGCTCCTACAATGCGCAGTTCTTC. This encodes CAWRTVSSYNAQFF.

As to this clonotype: With a much larger clone just one base away, this may be a read error. The gene calls are TRBV14 and TRBJ2-5; the D gene is possibly TRBD2 (5 bases). CDR1 and CDR2 from the germline V gene are SGHDN and FVKESK. The ends were cut back, 4 bases at V and 5 bases at J, with 14 bases in the middle. This CDR3 comprises 14 residues. CDR3 sequence: CASSPRRTAETQYF. Written as DNA, the CDR3 is TGTGCCAGCAGCCCCCGGCGGACTGCGGAGACCCAGTACTTC.

This clonotype occurred a few times. This chain uses TRBV11-2 with TRBJ1-6; D is possibly TRBD1 (5 bases). Germline CDR1 and CDR2: SGHAT and FQNNGV. V was shortened by 1 base and J by 7 bases, with 14 bases between the two germline ends. CDR3 length equals 16 residues. As DNA, the CDR3 is TGTGCCAGCAGCTTAGTAGGGGTTACGAACAATTCACCCCTCCACTTT. Encoded protein: CASSLVGVTNNSPLHF. The variable domain in full, with the rest retrieved from reference TRBV11-2 and TRBJ1-6, is EAGVAQSPRYKIIEKRQSVAFWCNPISGHATLYWYQQILGQGPKLLIQFQNNGVVDDSQLPKDRFSAERLKGVDSTLKIQPAKLEDSAVYLCASSLVGVTNNSPLHFGNGTRLTVT.

This CDR3 is CAWIVDTNTGELFF. The CDR3 DNA reads as TGTGCCTGGATCGTGGACACAAACACCGGGGAGCTGTTTTTT. This chain uses TRBV30 with TRBJ2-2, with a possible D match to TRBD1 (5 bases). CDR1 and CDR2 (germline): GTSNPN, SVGIG (reference sequence). This CDR3 is 14 amino acids long. The germline V and J ends were trimmed by 4 bases and 2 bases, with 11 bases remaining between them.

The chain combines TRBV6-1 with TRBJ1-1; D is possibly TRBD1 (5 bases). The V end lost 6 bases, the J end lost 1 base, and 9 bases lay between the germline ends. This CDR3 is built from 13 residues. From germline, CDR1 is MNHNS and CDR2 SASEGT. The CDR3 here is CASRRGGNTEAFF. In DNA form, the CDR3 reads TGTGCCAGCAGGAGGGGCGGGAACACTGAAGCTTTCTTT.

This clonotype was observed a few times. The chain recombines TRBV28 with TRBJ1-6, with 7 positions matching TRBD1. The CDR3 totals 19 residues. The V segment lost 5 bases and the J segment 14 bases; nucleotides outside the gene matches: 27. Germline-derived CDR1 and CDR2 are MDHEN and SYDVKM. CDR3 region: CASSPEGKTGVPDVRTLHF. Here the CDR3 DNA reads TGTGCCAGCAGTCCCGAGGGTAAAACAGGGGTGCCCGATGTACGGACCCTCCACTTT.

The V gene is TRBV29-1, the J gene TRBJ1-2, with D possibly matching TRBD1 (5 bases). Germline CDR1 and CDR2: SQVTM and ANQGSEA. The CDR3 is 13 residues long. V lost 3 bases to trimming and J lost 4 bases, with 12 bases between them. This CDR3 is CSVDLTGPYGYTF. CDR3 nucleotides: TGCAGCGTTGATCTAACAGGCCCCTATGGCTACACCTTC.

The chain combines TRBV20-1 with TRBJ2-1; 8 nucleotides line up with TRBD2. With 5 bases clipped from V and 4 bases from J, the junction kept 7 bases outside the gene matches. Germline loops: CDR1 DFQATT, CDR2 SNEGSKA (reference sequence). This CDR3 is built from 14 residues. The CDR3 sequence: CSARTSRRYNEQFF. DNA of the CDR3: TGCAGTGCTCGGACTAGCCGCAGATACAATGAGCAGTTCTTC.

This clonotype was counted once. A read error may be the cause here, since a much bigger clone is one base away. The rearrangement links TRBV12-3 or TRBV12-4 to TRBJ1-2; D is unclear. The length of the CDR3 is 14 residues. Trimming took off 2 bases at V and 4 bases at J, with 11 bases between the two ends. The CDR3 DNA reads TGTGCCAGCAGTTTATCCGACAACCTCTATGGCTACACCTTC. Amino acid sequence: CASSLSDNLYGYTF.

The chain uses TRBV12-3 or TRBV12-4 and TRBJ2-7; D uncertain. This CDR3 region has 11 residues. Between the trimmed V and J ends, which lost 7 bases and 2 bases, there was a span of 6 bases. The CDR3 nucleotides are TGTGCCAGCACTTTCACCTACGAGCAGTACTTC. It yields the protein CASTFTYEQYF.

The V and J genes are TRBV7-2 and TRBJ1-2; D unclear. The CDR3 runs to 15 residues. Trimming took 5 bases from V and 3 from J, leaving 16 bases between them. Looked up from germline, CDR1 is SGHTA and CDR2 is FQGNSA. The CDR3 DNA reads as TGTGCCAGCAGCGAGGGAGCAGTCGTTTACTATGGCTACACCTTC. It is translated as CASSEGAVVYYGYTF.

This clonotype was seen repeatedly, ten times or more. This chain joins TRBV30 and TRBJ1-1; a weak D match, TRBD1 (6 bases). CDR1 and CDR2 (germline): GTSNPN, SVGIG (reference sequence). CDR3 length: 13 residues. Trimming took off 0 bases at V and 4 bases at J, with 9 bases between the two ends. The CDR3 sequence: CAWSVWGATEAFF. CDR3 DNA sequence: TGTGCCTGGAGTGTGTGGGGGGCCACTGAAGCTTTCTTT.

A word on this clonotype: Since no conserved phenylalanine or tryptophan closes the CDR3, a read error is the likely cause. The chain is built from TRBV30 and TRBJ1-2; the match to TRBD1 covers 7 bases. The CDR3 is 13 residues long. The germline V gene encodes CDR1 GTSNPN and CDR2 SVGIG (reference sequence). The trim removed 2 bases at V and 7 bases at J, leaving 7 bases unmatched. CDR3 sequence: CAWSFTGEVGYTL. As DNA, the CDR3 is TGTGCCTGGAGTTTCACAGGGGAGGTTGGCTACACCCTC.

Comment on this clonotype: A read error may explain this, as a much larger clone is one base away. This chain joins TRBV19 and TRBJ1-1, with TRBD1 matching over 10 bases. The CDR3 runs to 14 residues. Per the germline V gene, CDR1 is LNHDA and CDR2 is SQIVND (reference sequence). The ends lost 8 bases at V and 5 bases at J; junction bases unmatched: 8. CDR3 residues: CASALTGGGTEAFF. In nucleotides, the CDR3 is TGTGCCAGTGCCTTGACAGGGGGCGGTACTGAAGCTTTCTTT.

This clonotype was seen a few times. The V gene is TRBV13, the J gene TRBJ2-3; 11 bases are a match to TRBD2. Unmatched junction bases numbered 5, after V lost 9 bases and J lost 3 bases. Looked up from germline, CDR1 is PRHDT and CDR2 is FYEKMQ (reference sequence). The CDR3 length is 14 residues. In DNA, the CDR3 is TGTGCCAGTAGCGGGGGGGCCGGGACAGATACGCAGTATTTT. Translation gives CASSGGAGTDTQYF. Full variable domain (outside the CDR3, taken from reference TRBV13 and TRBJ2-3): AAGVIQSPRHLIKEKRETATLKCYPIPRHDTVYWYQQGPGQDPQFLISFYEKMQSDKGSIPDRFSAQQFSDYHSELNMSSLELGDSALYFCASSGGAGTDTQYFGPGTRLTVL.

The chain is built from TRBV7-3 and TRBJ2-3; D is possibly TRBD1 or TRBD2 (6 bases each). CDR3 length: 15 residues. Trimming stripped 5 bases from V and 2 bases from J, with 14 bases between. Germline V gene sequence: CDR1 SGHTA, CDR2 FQGTGA. In DNA, the CDR3 is TGTGCCAGCAGCACCACGGGGGCATCCACAGATACGCAGTATTTT. Amino acid sequence: CASSTTGASTDTQYF.